This TCR beta chain was captured by sequencing in a study of T cells expressing NK-cell markers (dated by TCRdb to 2018 to 2020). About the investigation overall: Eight donors provided sorted CD3+CD56+NKG2C+, CD3+CD56+NKG2C- and CD3+CD56-NKG2C+ T-cell subsets, whose TCR beta-chain repertoires were profiled. Of the eight sequenced donors, seven were found to be HCMV-seropositive and one was found to be HCMV-seronegative. The study sequenced eight donors, all healthy volunteers chosen at random: three men and five women. Illumina HiSeq 2000/2500, MiSeq or NextSeq was used to sequence libraries as 2 x 150 bp reads. Broader findings and caveats from the paper: Those dominant clonotypes were again the most abundant among CD3+CD56-NKG2C+ cells in a handful of donors, at about 25-65%. In 5 to 7 donors, the dominant CD3+CD56+NKG2C+ clonotypes ranked among the top 10 CD8+ clonotypes, making up 1.0-7.0% of CD8+ T cells. Whether the expanded NKG2C-expressing T cell clones were specific for HCMV antigens remained unclear.

A note on this clonotype: The antigen it binds to is not known.

The reads were generated on an Illumina HiSeq 2000. TCR beta cDNA libraries were made by 5'RACE template switching that added a universal primer site and unique molecular identifiers. cDNA synthesis was primed from the TCR beta constant segment, followed by two successive PCR amplification steps. Under the source paper's analysis protocol: Reads were demultiplexed and grouped by UMI with MIGEC, and clonotypes were assembled and quantified with MiTCR. To exclude erroneous sequences, any TCR cDNA sequence not supported by at least two reads was discarded. Downstream repertoire analysis used the tcR package, and clonotypes were matched across fractions by CDR3 nucleotide sequence plus V segment. VDJmatch was used to annotate antigen specificity against VDJdb, with one amino acid substitution allowed in CDR3. The reads went through TCRdb reprocessing, and each CDR3 protein sequence gets one entry with no DNA. These V and J calls are TCRdb output, not the study's own analysis. The table for this sample lists about half a million distinct CDR3 sequences. Together, the top ten hold more than 1.4% of the sample.

The CDR3 runs 14 amino acids, cysteine and phenylalanine included. DNA is not recorded here. The germline V gene yields SGHAT for CDR1 and FQNNGV for CDR2. HCMV serostatus was determined by detecting HCMV-specific IgG in serum with a commercial ELISA kit. Ficoll density gradient centrifugation was used to isolate peripheral blood mononuclear cells from blood. The sequencing input was blood T cells: a sorted CD56 or NKG2C T cell subset, CD4+ or CD8+ T cells, or bulk PBMC T cells (not recorded which). The rearranged segments are TRBV11-2 and TRBJ2-3. The TCR comes from a woman in her fifties or sixties in good health. Donor details come from another sample of the same person, matched by shared clones. The encoded CDR3 is CASSFGFSTDTQYF.